This T cell receptor beta chain derives from a study of glioma-infiltrating T cells. The study's findings and limits: Non-neoplastic patients had below-expected tissue-blood divergence, while all gliomas exceeded expectation.

Turning to this clonotype: What it binds is not known. This may be a read error, as it is one base from a much larger clone.

The iRepertoire nested amplicon-rescue multiplex PCR amplified TCR alpha and beta CDR3s from RNA. MiXCR was run by TCRdb on the multiplex PCR reads, yielding one entry per CDR3 protein. Counted here are approximately 90,000 distinct CDR3 sequences, about a quarter occurring once; the ten biggest clones make up more than 6.5%. CDR1 and CDR2 (germline): LNHDA, SQIVND (reference sequence). This CDR3 comprises 19 residues. This receptor was taken from a human donor with low-grade glioma or glioblastoma, undergoing nonglioma brain surgery, or in good health (not recorded which). The V gene is TRBV19, the J gene TRBJ1-5; D possibly corresponds to TRBD1 (6 bases). Specimen: glioma tissue, nonneoplastic brain tissue, or PBMCs (not recorded which). DNA for the CDR3: TGTGCCACCCTAGGAAAGGGGGTAGCCTTAATTTATAGCCATCAGCCCCAGCATTTT. It codes for CATLGKGVALIYSHQPQHF.